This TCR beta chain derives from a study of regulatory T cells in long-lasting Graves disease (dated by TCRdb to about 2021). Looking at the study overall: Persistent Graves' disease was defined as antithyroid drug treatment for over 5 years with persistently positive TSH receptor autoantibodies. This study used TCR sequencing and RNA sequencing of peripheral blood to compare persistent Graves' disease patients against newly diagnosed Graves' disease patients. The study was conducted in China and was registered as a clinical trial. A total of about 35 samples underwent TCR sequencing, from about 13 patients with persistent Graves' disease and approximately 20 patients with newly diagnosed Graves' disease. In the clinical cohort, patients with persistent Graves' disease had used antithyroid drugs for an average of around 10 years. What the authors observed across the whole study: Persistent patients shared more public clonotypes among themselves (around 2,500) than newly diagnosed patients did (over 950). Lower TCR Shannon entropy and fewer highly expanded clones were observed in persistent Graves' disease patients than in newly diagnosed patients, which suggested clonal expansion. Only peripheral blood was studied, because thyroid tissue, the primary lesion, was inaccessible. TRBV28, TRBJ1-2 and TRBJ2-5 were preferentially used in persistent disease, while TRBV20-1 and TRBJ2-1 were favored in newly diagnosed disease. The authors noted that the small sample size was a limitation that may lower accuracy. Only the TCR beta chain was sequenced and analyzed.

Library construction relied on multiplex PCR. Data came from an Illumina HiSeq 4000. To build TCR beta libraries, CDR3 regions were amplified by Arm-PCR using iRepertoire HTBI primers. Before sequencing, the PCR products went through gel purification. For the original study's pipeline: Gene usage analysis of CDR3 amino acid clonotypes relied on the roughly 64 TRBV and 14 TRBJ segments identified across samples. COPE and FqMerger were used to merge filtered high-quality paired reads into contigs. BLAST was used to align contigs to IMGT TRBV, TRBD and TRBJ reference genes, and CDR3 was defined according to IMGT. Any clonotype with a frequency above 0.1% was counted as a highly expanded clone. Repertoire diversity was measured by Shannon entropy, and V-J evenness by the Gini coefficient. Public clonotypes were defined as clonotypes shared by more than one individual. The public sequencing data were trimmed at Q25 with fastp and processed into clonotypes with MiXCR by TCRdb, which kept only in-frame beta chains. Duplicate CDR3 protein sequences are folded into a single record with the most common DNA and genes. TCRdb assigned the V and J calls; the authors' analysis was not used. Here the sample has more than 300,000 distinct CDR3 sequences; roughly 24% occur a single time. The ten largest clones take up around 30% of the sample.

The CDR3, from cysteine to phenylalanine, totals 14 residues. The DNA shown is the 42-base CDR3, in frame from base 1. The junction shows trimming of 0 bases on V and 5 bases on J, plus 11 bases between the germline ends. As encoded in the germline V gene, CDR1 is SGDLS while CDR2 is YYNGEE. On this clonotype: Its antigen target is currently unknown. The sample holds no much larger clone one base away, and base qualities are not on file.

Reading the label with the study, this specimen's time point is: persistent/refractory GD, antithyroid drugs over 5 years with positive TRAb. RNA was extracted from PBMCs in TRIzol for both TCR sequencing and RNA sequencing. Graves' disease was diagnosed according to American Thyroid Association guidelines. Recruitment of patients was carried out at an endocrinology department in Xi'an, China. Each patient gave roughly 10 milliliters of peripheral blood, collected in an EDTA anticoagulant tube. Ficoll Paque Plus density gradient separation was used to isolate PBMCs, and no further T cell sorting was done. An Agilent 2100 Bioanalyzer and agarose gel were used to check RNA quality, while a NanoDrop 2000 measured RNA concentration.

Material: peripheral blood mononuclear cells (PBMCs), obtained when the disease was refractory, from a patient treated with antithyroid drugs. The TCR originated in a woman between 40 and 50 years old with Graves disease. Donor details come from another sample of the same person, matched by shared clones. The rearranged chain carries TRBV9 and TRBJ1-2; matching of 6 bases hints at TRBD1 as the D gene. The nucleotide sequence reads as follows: TGTGCCAGCAGCGTAGGGGGGGGCGGGTATGGCTACACCTTC. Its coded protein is CASSVGGGGYGYTF.